Listed below are T cell receptor beta chains from one sample, sequenced in a study of T cell responses to AZD1222 COVID-19 vaccine. Sequencing was performed with immunoSEQ multiplex PCR; in TCRdb, only in-frame clones are kept and a portion is missing. The sample records 150,000 or so clones, 88% being singletons. Sequenced material: peripheral blood, taken on day 0 of AZD1222 vaccination. The receptors come from an adult in good health. CDR3s leave out the opening cysteine and the closing phenylalanine or tryptophan. Each record gives: D gene, V gene, CDR3 protein. The D gene is left open where the match is weak.

d_call: TRBD1
v_call: TRBV10-3
cdr3_aa: AISESYRGLTGELF

d_call: TRBD1
v_call: TRBV18
cdr3_aa: ASSPTGQGTGELF

d_call: -
v_call: TRBV5-1
cdr3_aa: ASSLQARDTDTQY

d_call: TRBD1
v_call: TRBV5-6
cdr3_aa: ASSLGTVLRYGYT

d_call: -
v_call: TRBV27
cdr3_aa: ASSLSRGRGETQY

d_call: TRBD1
v_call: TRBV29-1
cdr3_aa: SAGQTMNTEAF

d_call: TRBD1
v_call: TRBV9
cdr3_aa: ASSVSTTGGLGEQY

d_call: -
v_call: TRBV18
cdr3_aa: ASSHSTEAF

d_call: -
v_call: TRBV27
cdr3_aa: ASSLTGTWGYEQY

d_call: -
v_call: TRBV24-1
cdr3_aa: ATSEGVGGPQY

d_call: TRBD2
v_call: TRBV7-2
cdr3_aa: ASSKERGATYEQY